This T cell receptor beta chain is drawn from a study of Graves' ophthalmopathy and Graves' hyperthyroidism. The study's findings and limits: Among thyroid clonotypes expanded above 0.001 frequency, most also appeared in blood.

The V end was cut by 2 bases, the J end by 3 bases, with 7 bases between. Germline V lookup: CDR1 MNHEY, CDR2 SVGEGT. The CDR3 totals 13 residues. RNA transcripts were the source from which TCR beta CDR3 regions were amplified. An opening RT-PCR round employed HTBI primers and preceded a second-round multiplex PCR. TCRdb independently ran MiXCR on the multiplex PCR reads; one entry per CDR3 protein. The sample gives a few hundred thousand distinct CDR3 sequences, about 18% of which show up once; roughly 1.5% is in the top ten. Worth noting for this clonotype: Its target is not known.

The receptor's source is a woman aged 18-35 years with Graves' ophthalmopathy. The V and J genes are TRBV6-2 or TRBV6-3 and TRBJ1-1; no firm D call. The sequenced material came from peripheral blood. The chain's CDR3 is CASSYRAYTEAFF. The CDR3, as DNA: TGTGCCAGCAGTTACCGCGCGTACACTGAAGCTTTCTTT.